One and the same sample provided the 2 T cell receptor beta chains below, sequenced in a study of glioma-infiltrating T cells after dendritic cell vaccination. Here immunoSEQ multiplex PCR was the method, and the copy in TCRdb shows in-frame clones only, minus some. The table records about 95,000 clones, about 85% of them present only once. The sample in question was blood, obtained before dendritic cell vaccination. The receptors here all came from a human donor with glioblastoma.

The rearrangement joins TRBV4-1 to TRBJ2-1; 8 bases line up with TRBD2. CDR1 and CDR2 (germline): MGHRA, YSYEKL. Trimming took 0 bases from V and 7 from J; bases not matched to a gene: 8. This CDR3 comprises 16 residues. CDR3 sequence (DNA): TGCGCCAGCAGCCAAGATGAGCGGGAGACGTGGAATGAGCAGTTCTTC. Residues: CASSQDERETWNEQFF.

The chain uses TRBV4-1 and TRBJ1-2, with 10 bases aligning to TRBD1. CDR3 length: 16 amino acids. V gave up 4 bases and J gave up 3 bases; unmatched junction bases: 8. The V gene's germline CDR1 is MGHRA and CDR2 YSYEKL. CDR3 nucleotides: TGCGCCAGCAGCCTCCCCGGGACAGGGGTGGACTATGGCTACACCTTC. Its translation is CASSLPGTGVDYGYTF.